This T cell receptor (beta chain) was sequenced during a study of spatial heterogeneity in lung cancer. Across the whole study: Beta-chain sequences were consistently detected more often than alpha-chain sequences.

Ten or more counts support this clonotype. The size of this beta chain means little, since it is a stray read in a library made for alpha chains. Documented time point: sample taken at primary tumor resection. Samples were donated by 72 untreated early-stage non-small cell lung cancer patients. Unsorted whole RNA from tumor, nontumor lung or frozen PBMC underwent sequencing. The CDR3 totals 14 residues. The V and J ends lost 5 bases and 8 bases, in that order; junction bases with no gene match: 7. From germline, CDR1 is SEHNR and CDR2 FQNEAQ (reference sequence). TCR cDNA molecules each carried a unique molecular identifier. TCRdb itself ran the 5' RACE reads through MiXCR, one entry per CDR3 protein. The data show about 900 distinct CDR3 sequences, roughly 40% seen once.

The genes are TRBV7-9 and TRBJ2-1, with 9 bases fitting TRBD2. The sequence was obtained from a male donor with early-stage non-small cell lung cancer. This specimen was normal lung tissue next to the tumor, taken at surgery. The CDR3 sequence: CASSKPGLADEQFF. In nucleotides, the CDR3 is TGTGCCAGCAGCAAACCGGGACTAGCAGATGAGCAGTTCTTC. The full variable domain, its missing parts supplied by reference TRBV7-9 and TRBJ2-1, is DTGVSQNPRHKITKRGQNVTFRCDPISEHNRLYWYRQTLGQGPEFLTYFQNEAQLEKSRLLSDRFSAERPKGSFSTLEIQRTEQGDSAMYLCASSKPGLADEQFFGPGTRLTVL.